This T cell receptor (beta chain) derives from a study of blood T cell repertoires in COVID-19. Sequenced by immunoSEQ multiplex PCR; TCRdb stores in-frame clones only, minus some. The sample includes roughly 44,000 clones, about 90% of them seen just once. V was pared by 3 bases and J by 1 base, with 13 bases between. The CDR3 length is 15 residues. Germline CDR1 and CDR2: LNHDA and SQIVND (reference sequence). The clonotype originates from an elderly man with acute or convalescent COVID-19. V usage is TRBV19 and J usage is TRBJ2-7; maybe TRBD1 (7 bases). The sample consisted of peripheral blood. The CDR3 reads CASSIRGVNSYEQYF. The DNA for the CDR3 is TGTGCCAGTAGTATCAGGGGGGTCAATTCCTACGAGCAGTACTTC.